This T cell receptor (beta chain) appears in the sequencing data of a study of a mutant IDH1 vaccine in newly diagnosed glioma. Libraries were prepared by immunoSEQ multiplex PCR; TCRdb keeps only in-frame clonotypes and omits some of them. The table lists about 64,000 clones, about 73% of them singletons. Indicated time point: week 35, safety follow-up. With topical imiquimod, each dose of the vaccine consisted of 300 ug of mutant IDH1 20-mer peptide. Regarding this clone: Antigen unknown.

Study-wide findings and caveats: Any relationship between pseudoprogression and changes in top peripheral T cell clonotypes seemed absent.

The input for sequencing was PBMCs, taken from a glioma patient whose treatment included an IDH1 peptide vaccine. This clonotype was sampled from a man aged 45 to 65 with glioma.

The chain's CDR3 is CAWDVGAKKLFF. The CDR3 DNA follows: TGTGCCTGGGACGTTGGAGCGAAAAAACTGTTTTTT. J is TRBJ1-4 and V is TRBV30; D unresolved. Germline V CDR1 and CDR2: GTSNPN, SVGIG (reference sequence). The CDR3 consists of 12 residues. The V gene lost 5 bases and the J gene lost 9 bases, with 13 bases spanning the gap.